This T cell receptor beta chain was sequenced in a study of naive and memory T cell subsets. Study results and limitations: RNA-based TCR counts may shift with T cell activation and differentiation.

Cells stained for CD3, CD4, CD8, CD45RA and CD27 were sorted into four subsets. An equimolar mix of two oligonucleotides served as the beta constant-region primer for TRBC1 and TRBC2. The ligated cDNA underwent four PCR rounds using SP2 and nested alpha and beta constant-region primers. TCRdb reanalysed the UMI-ligation and nested PCR reads using MiXCR and keeps one entry per CDR3 protein. The sample comprises around 40,000 distinct CDR3 sequences, less than 15% of which are singletons, and roughly 21% rests with the top ten. This clonotype was observed at least ten times. Its antigen is unknown. This CDR3 has 13 residues. CDR1 is MGHDK and CDR2 is SYGVNS in the germline V gene. Trimming cost V 2 bases and J 6 bases, with 11 bases left between them.

The sequence was collected from a human donor in good health. Sequenced input: effector memory CD4+ T cells from blood. As to subset: effector memory, CD45RA- CD27-. This chain connects TRBV25-1 to TRBJ2-7, with TRBD1 as a possible D gene (5 bases). The CDR3 reads CASSEQGASEQYF. CDR3 DNA: TGTGCCAGCAGTGAACAGGGTGCCTCCGAGCAGTACTTC.